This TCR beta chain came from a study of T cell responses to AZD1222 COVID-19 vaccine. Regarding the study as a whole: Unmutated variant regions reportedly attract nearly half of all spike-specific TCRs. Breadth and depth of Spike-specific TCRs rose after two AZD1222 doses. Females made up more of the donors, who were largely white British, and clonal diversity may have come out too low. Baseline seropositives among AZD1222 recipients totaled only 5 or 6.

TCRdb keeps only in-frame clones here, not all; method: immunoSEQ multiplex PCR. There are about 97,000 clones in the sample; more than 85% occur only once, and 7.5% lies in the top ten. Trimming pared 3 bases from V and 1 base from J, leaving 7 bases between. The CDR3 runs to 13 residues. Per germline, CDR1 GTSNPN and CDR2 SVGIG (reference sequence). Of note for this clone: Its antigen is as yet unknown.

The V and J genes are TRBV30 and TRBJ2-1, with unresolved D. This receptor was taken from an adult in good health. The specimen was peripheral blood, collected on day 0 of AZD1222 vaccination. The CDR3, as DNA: TGTGCCTGGAGAAGGAGTTCCTACAATGAGCAGTTCTTC. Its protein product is CAWRRSSYNEQFF.